What follows is one TCR beta chain and its context. Its matching antigen is unknown. This table comes from immunoSEQ multiplex PCR, and its TCRdb copy is limited to in-frame clones, with some not included. This sample yields 95,000 to 150,000 clones, of which 75% to 90% are seen a single time; around 3.1% belongs to the top ten. This entry is derived from a study of T cell responses to AZD1222 COVID-19 vaccine. Study as a whole: Second-dose intervals of approximately 4 or approximately 12 weeks were pooled.

Findings and limits, study-wide: Spike-specific TCRs gained breadth and depth after people received two AZD1222 doses.

Per the germline V gene, CDR1 is ENHRY and CDR2 is SYGVKD. Trimming took off 7 bases at V and 0 bases at J, with 13 bases between the two ends. The CDR3 has 15 amino acids. The specimen was peripheral blood, collected on day 0 of AZD1222 vaccination. The receptor was isolated from an adult in good health. The chain uses TRBV10-3 and TRBJ1-3; D not resolved. DNA for the CDR3: TGTGCCATCACCGGGGTCTATCGCTCTGGAAACACCATATATTTT. As protein: CAITGVYRSGNTIYF.